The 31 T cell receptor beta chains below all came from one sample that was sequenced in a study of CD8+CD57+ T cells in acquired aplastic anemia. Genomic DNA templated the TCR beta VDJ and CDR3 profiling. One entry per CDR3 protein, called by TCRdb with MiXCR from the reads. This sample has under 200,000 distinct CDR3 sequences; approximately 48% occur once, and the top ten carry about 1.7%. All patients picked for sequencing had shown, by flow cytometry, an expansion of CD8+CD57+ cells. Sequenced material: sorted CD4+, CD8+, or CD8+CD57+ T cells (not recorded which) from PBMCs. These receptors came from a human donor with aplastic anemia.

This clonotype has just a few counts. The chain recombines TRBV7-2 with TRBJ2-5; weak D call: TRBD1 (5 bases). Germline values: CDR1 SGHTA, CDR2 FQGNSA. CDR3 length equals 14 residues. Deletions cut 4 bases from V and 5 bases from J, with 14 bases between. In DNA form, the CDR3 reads TGTGCCAGCAGCTCTAGGACACCTCTGGAGACCCAGTACTTC. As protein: CASSSRTPLETQYF. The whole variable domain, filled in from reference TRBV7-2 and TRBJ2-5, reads GAGVSQSPSNKVTEKGKDVELRCDPISGHTALYWYRQSLGQGLEFLIYFQGNSAPDKSGLPSDRFSAERTGGSVSTLTIQRTQQEDSAVYLCASSSRTPLETQYFGPGTRLLVL.

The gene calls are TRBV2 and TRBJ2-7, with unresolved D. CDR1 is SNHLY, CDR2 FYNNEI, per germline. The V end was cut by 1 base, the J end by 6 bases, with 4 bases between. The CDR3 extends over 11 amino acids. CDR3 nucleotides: TGTGCCAGCAGTGAAGACTTCGAGCAGTACTTC. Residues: CASSEDFEQYF.

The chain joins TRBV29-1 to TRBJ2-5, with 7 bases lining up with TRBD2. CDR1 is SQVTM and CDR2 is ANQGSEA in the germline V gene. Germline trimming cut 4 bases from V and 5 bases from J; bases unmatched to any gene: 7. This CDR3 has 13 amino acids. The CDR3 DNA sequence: TGCAGCGTTGTTGGGGGACTACGCGAGACCCAGTACTTC. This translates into CSVVGGLRETQYF.

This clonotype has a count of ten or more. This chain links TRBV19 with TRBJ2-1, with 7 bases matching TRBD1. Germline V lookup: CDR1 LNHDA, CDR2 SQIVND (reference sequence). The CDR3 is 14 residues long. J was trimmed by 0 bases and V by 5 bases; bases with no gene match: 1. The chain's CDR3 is CASSWTGSYNEQFF. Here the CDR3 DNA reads TGTGCCAGTAGTTGGACAGGCTCCTACAATGAGCAGTTCTTC.

This CDR3 is CATSDLNRGLGETQYF. The CDR3 DNA reads as TGTGCCACCAGTGATTTGAACAGGGGGCTTGGGGAGACCCAGTACTTC. The V and J genes are TRBV24-1 and TRBJ2-5; 9 nucleotides line up with TRBD1. CDR3 length: 16 amino acids. The germline V gene encodes CDR1 KGHDR and CDR2 SFDVKD. The V segment lost 0 bases and the J segment 5 bases; nucleotides outside the gene matches: 6.

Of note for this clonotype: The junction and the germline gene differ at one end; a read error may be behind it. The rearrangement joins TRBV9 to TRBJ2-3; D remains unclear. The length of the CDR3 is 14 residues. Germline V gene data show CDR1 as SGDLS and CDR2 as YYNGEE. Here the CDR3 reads CAGSVGQVTDAQYF. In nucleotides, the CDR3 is TGTGCCGGCAGCGTAGGCCAGGTCACAGATGCGCAGTATTTT.

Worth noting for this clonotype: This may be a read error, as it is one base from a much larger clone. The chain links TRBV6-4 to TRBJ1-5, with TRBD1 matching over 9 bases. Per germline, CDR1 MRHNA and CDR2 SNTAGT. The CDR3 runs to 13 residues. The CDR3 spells CTSLRDRAKPQHF. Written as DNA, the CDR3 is TGTACCAGCTTGAGGGACAGGGCCAAGCCCCAGCATTTT.

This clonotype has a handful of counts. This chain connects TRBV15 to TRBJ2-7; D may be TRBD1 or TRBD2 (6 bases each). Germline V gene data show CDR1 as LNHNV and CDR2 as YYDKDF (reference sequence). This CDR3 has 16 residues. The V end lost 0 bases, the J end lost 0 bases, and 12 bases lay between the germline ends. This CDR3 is CATSRDPRGPSYEQYF. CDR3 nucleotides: TGTGCCACCAGCAGAGATCCCCGGGGGCCCTCCTACGAGCAGTACTTC.

The CDR3 reads CASSAGTGLGRETQYF. The DNA of the CDR3 is TGTGCCAGCAGTGCCGGGACAGGGCTTGGTCGGGAGACCCAGTACTTC. The gene calls are TRBV6-4 and TRBJ2-5; TRBD1 matches at 9 bases. The germline gives CDR1 MRHNA, CDR2 SNTAGT. The V and J ends lost 4 bases and 5 bases, in that order; junction bases with no gene match: 11. The CDR3 sequence is 16 residues long.

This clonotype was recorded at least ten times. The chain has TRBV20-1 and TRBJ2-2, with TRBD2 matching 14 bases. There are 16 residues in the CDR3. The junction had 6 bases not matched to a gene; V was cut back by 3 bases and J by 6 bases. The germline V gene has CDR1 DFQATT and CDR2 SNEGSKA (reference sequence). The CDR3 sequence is CSASTTSGRAPGELFF. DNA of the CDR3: TGCAGTGCTAGCACGACTAGCGGGAGGGCCCCCGGGGAGCTGTTTTTT.

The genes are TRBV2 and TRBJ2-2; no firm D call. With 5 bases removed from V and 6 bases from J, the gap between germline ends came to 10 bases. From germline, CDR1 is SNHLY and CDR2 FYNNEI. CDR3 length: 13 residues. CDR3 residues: CASSTTYPGELFF. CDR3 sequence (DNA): TGTGCCAGCAGTACCACCTACCCCGGGGAGCTGTTTTTT. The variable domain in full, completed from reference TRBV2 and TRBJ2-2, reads EPEVTQTPSHQVTQMGQEVILRCVPISNHLYFYWYRQILGQKVEFLVSFYNNEISEKSEIFDDQFSVERPDGSNFTLKIRSTKLEDSAMYFCASSTTYPGELFFGEGSRLTVL.

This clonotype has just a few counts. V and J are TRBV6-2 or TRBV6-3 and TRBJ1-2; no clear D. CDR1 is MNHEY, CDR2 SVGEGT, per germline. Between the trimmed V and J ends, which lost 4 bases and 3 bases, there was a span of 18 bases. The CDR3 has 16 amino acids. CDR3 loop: CASSSPDRYSDYGYTF. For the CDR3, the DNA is TGTGCCAGCAGTTCACCCGACCGCTACTCTGACTATGGCTACACCTTC.

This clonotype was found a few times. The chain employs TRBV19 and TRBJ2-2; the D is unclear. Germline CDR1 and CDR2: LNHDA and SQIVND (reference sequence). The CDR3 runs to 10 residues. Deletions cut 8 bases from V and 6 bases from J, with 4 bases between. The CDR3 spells CASLAGELFF. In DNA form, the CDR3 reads TGTGCCAGTTTAGCCGGGGAGCTGTTTTTT.

The CDR3 DNA reads as TGCAGTGCTAGGGGGGGCGACACCTACAATGAGCAGTTCTTC. Encoded protein: CSARGGDTYNEQFF. The V and J genes are TRBV20-1 and TRBJ2-1; D tentatively reads TRBD1 or TRBD2 (6 bases each). The CDR3 covers 14 residues. The germline CDR1 and CDR2 sequences are DFQATT and SNEGSKA (reference sequence). Trimming took off 3 bases at V and 2 bases at J, with 11 bases between the two ends.

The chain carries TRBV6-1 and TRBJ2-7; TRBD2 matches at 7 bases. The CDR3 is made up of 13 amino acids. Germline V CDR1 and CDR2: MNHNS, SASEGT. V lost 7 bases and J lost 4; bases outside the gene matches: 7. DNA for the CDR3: TGTGCCAGCACAAAGCGGGGACTATACGAGCAGTACTTC. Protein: CASTKRGLYEQYF.

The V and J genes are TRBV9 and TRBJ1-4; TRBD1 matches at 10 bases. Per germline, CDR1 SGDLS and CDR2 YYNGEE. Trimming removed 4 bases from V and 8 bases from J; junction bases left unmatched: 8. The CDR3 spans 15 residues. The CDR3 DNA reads TGTGCCAGCAGCTCATCGGACAGGGGGAGCGAAAAACTGTTTTTT. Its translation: CASSSSDRGSEKLFF.

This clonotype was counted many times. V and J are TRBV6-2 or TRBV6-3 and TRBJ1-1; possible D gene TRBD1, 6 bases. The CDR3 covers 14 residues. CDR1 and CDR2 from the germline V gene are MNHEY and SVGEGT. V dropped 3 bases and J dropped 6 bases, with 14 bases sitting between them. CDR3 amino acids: CASSYGLGGSEAFF. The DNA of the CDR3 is TGTGCCAGCAGTTATGGGTTAGGGGGTTCTGAAGCTTTCTTT.

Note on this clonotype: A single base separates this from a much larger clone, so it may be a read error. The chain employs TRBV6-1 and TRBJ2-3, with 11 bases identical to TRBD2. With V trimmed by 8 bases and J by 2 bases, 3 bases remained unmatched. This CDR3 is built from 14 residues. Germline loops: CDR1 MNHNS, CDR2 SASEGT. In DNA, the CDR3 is TGTGCCAGCCTGACTAGCGGGGCCACAGATACGCAGTATTTT. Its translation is CASLTSGATDTQYF.

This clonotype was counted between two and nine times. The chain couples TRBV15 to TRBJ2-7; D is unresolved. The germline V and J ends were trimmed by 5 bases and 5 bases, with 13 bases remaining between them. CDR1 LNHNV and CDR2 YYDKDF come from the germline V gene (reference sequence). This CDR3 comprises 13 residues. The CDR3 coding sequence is TGTGCCACCAGCGTAGTAACAGTCGACGAGCAGTACTTC. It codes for CATSVVTVDEQYF.

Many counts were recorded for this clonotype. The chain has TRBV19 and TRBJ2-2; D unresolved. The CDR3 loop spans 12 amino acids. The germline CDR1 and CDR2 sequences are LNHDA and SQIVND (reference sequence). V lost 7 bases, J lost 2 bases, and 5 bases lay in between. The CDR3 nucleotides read TGTGCCAGTAATGGTAACACCGGGGAGCTGTTTTTT. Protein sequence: CASNGNTGELFF.

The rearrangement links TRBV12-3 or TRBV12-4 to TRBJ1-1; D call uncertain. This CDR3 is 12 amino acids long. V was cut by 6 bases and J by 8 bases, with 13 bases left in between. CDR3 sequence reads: CASSLQTQEAFF. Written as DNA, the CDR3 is TGTGCCAGCAGCCTTCAGACTCAAGAAGCTTTCTTT.

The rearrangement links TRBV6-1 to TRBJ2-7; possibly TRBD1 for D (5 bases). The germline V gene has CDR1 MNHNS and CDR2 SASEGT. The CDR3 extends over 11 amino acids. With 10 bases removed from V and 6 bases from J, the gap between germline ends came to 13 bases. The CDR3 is CATGWGSEQYF. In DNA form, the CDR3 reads TGTGCCACCGGGTGGGGCAGCGAGCAGTACTTC.

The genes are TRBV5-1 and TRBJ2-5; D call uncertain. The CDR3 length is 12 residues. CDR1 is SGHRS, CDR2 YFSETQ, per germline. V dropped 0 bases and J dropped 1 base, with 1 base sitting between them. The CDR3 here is CASSLAQETQYF. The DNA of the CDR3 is TGCGCCAGCAGCTTGGCCCAAGAGACCCAGTACTTC.

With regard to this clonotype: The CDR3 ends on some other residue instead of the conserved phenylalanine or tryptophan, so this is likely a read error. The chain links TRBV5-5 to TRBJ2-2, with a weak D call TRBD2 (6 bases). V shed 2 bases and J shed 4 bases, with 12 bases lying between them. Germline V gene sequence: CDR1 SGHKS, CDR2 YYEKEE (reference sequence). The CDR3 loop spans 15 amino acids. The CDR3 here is CASSFGGRVTGELFS. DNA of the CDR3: TGTGCCAGCAGCTTCGGGGGTCGGGTCACCGGGGAGCTGTTTTCT.

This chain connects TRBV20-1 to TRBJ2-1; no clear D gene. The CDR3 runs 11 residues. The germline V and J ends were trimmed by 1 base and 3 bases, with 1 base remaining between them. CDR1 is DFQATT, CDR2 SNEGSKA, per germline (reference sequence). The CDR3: CSARGYNEQFF. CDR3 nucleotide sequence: TGCAGTGCTAGAGGCTACAATGAGCAGTTCTTC.

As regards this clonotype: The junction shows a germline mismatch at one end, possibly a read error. The CDR3 DNA sequence: TGTGCCAGCAGTTTTGTAGGACGCGTTTCACTCCTCCACTTT. Encoded protein: CASSFVGRVSLLHF. This sequence joins TRBV6-2 or TRBV6-3 and TRBJ1-6, with unresolved D. The CDR3 is 14 residues long. The germline CDR1 and CDR2 sequences are MNHEY and SVGEGT.

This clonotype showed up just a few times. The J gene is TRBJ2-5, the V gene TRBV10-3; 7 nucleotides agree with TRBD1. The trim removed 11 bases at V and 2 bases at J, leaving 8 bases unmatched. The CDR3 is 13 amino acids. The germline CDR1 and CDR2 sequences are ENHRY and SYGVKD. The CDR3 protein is CASGTATQETQYF. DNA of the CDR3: TGTGCCTCTGGGACAGCAACTCAAGAGACCCAGTACTTC.

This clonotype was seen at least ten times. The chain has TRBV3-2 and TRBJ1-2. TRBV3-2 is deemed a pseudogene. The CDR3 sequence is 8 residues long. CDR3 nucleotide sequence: TGTGCCACCTATGGCTACACCTTC. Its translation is CATYGYTF.

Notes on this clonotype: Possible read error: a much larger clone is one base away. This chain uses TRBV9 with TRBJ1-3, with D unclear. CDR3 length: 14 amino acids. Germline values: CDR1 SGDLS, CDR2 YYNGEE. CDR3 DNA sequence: TGTGCCAGCAGCGTAGATCGGTCTGGAAACACCGTATATTTT. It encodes CASSVDRSGNTVYF.

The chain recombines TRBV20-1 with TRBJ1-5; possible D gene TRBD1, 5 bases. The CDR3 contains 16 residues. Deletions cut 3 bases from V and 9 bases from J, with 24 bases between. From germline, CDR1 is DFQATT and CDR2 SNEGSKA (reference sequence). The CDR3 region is CSARVPGLLLSRPQHF. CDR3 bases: TGCAGTGCTAGGGTACCGGGACTCCTATTATCACGGCCCCAGCATTTT.

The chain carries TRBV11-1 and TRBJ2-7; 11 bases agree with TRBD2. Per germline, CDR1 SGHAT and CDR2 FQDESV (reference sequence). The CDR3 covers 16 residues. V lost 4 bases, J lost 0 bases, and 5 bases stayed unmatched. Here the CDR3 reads CASSSSGLADSYEQYF. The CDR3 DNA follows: TGTGCCAGCAGCTCCTCGGGACTAGCGGACTCCTACGAGCAGTACTTC.